This T cell receptor beta chain comes out of a study of blood T cell repertoires in COVID-19. About the study: Whether acute or convalescent, the COVID-19 samples came from the United States, Italy and Spain.

Original analysis: Reference gene primer amplification gave estimated nucleated cell counts. Repertoires were generated with immunoSEQ multiplex PCR, while TCRdb's copy carries only in-frame clones and drops some. V and J calls and clone size are those listed in that table; D and trimming were worked out from the DNA. This sample has just under 350,000 clones, with 87% found just once. This receptor was identified in a woman aged 45-65 years with COVID-19, enrolled during active disease. Material for sequencing was peripheral blood.

The CDR3 protein is CASSHGSRIPYEQYF. Here the CDR3 DNA reads TGTGCCAGCAGCCACGGGTCCAGAATCCCCTACGAGCAGTACTTC. This rearrangement joins TRBV7-2 to TRBJ2-7; D is unclear. The length of the CDR3 is 15 residues. Germline CDR1 SGHTA, CDR2 FQGNSA. Trimming cost V 5 bases and J 2 bases, with 16 bases left between them.